The rows below give T cell receptor beta chains drawn from one sample of a study of Tregs in tolerant kidney transplant recipients. Here immunoSEQ multiplex PCR was the method, and the copy in TCRdb shows in-frame clones only, minus some. The table includes 60,000 to 70,000 clones, 80% to 95% detected once. This sample comprised CD8+ T cells from blood, obtained before the transplant. The receptors were gathered from a human donor who received a combined kidney and bone marrow transplant. Each CDR3 is given with its conserved first and last residue. The D gene is left open where the match is weak. Rows give clone size only sometimes, using once, few, many, or a class for an expanded clone.

abundance,j_gene,d_gene,v_gene,CDR3nt,CDR3aa
NA,TRBJ2-3,NA,TRBV5-1,TGCGCCAGCAGCTTGGGAGCACAGGGAGTAGTAGGAGATACGCAGTATTTT,CASSLGAQGVVGDTQYF
NA,TRBJ2-6,TRBD1,TRBV6-1,TGTGCCAGCAGTGGATCACAGCGGGACAGGGCCATGGGAGGGGCCAACGTCCTGACTTTC,CASSGSQRDRAMGGANVLTF
NA,TRBJ1-1,TRBD1,TRBV29-1,TGCAGCTCCGTTGGAGGGACAGGGACTGGGCCTGAAGCTTTCTTT,CSSVGGTGTGPEAFF
NA,TRBJ1-2,NA,TRBV6-5,TGTGCCAGCAGTTACGGGCAGGGTGACTATGGCTACACCTTC,CASSYGQGDYGYTF
NA,TRBJ1-1,NA,TRBV15,TGTGCCACCTTGAGAATTGGTGACACTGAAGCTTTCTTT,CATLRIGDTEAFF
NA,TRBJ1-1,TRBD1,TRBV4-1,TGCGCCAGCAGCCAAGGACAGGGTGAAGCTTTCTTT,CASSQGQGEAFF
NA,TRBJ1-5,NA,TRBV27,TGTGCCAGCAGTTTGGCGGCCTTACAGCCCCAGCATTTT,CASSLAALQPQHF
NA,TRBJ2-7,NA,TRBV5-4,TGTGCCAGCAGCTTACGGGGGAAGGAGCAGTACTTC,CASSLRGKEQYF
NA,TRBJ2-5,TRBD2,TRBV4-1,TGCGCCAGCAGCCAAGATCTCGGACTAGCGGGAGTAGTAGAGACCCAGTACTTC,CASSQDLGLAGVVETQYF
few,TRBJ2-1,TRBD2,TRBV19,TGTGCCAGTAGTATCTCTAGCGGGGGGGCCCCCTACAATGAGCAGTTCTTC,CASSISSGGAPYNEQFF
NA,TRBJ2-7,TRBD1,TRBV27,TGTGCCAGCAGTCAGACAGGGATGGGTTTAGAGCAGTACTTC,CASSQTGMGLEQYF
once,TRBJ2-1,NA,TRBV4-3,TGCGCCAGCAGCCAAGGGGCCTACCTAAATGAGCAGTTCTTC,CASSQGAYLNEQFF
NA,TRBJ1-2,NA,TRBV20-1,TGCAGTGCTAGAGATCTCCATGGCTACACCTTC,CSARDLHGYTF
NA,TRBJ2-5,TRBD1,TRBV7-2,TGTGCCAGCAGCCCAGGGGACAGAGGGATCCAAGAGACCCAGTACTTC,CASSPGDRGIQETQYF
NA,TRBJ2-7,NA,TRBV9,TGTGCCAGCAGCGTAGGGGGCAGGTCCTACGAGCAGTACTTC,CASSVGGRSYEQYF
NA,TRBJ2-5,NA,TRBV6-4,TGTGCCAGCAGTGACTCCGGAGGTCCTAGCGCGGAGACCCAGTACTTC,CASSDSGGPSAETQYF
NA,TRBJ2-1,NA,TRBV5-1,TGCGCCAGCAGCTTGGACAGGTCCAATGAGCAGTTCTTC,CASSLDRSNEQFF
NA,TRBJ1-2,NA,TRBV20-1,TGCAGTGCTAGTACAAGCTATGGCTACACCTTC,CSASTSYGYTF
NA,TRBJ2-7,NA,TRBV7-6,TGTGCCAGCAGCTTAGCTTCGGGTGGCGTCTACGAGCAGTACTTC,CASSLASGGVYEQYF
once,TRBJ2-7,TRBD2,TRBV5-4,TGTGCCAGCAGCTTGAGGAGGGAGGGCCGCGTGGAGCAGTACTTC,CASSLRREGRVEQYF
NA,TRBJ1-5,NA,TRBV7-2,TGTGCCAGCAGCCCTCCTAATCAGCCCCAGCATTTT,CASSPPNQPQHF
NA,TRBJ2-1,TRBD1,TRBV7-8,TGTGCCAGCAGCTTACGTTTTTTGAGCGACAGGGGCCCTATTGATGAGCAGTTCTTC,CASSLRFLSDRGPIDEQFF
NA,TRBJ2-1,NA,TRBV5-6,TGTGCCAGCAGCTTGGGTCGGGAGCCCTACAATGAGCAGTTCTTC,CASSLGREPYNEQFF
once,TRBJ1-1,NA,TRBV28,TGTGCCAGCAGTTTTTTGCAGGTTGTCACTGAAGCTTTCTTT,CASSFLQVVTEAFF
few,TRBJ2-7,NA,TRBV6-6,TGTGCCAGCACCTCGGACTACTTATCCTACGAGCAGTACTTC,CASTSDYLSYEQYF
NA,TRBJ1-5,NA,TRBV27,TGTGCCAGCAGTCCCAACAATCAGCCCCAGCATTTT,CASSPNNQPQHF
NA,TRBJ2-7,NA,TRBV4-3,TGCGCCAGCAGCCCCGGACAGTCCTACGAGCAGTACTTC,CASSPGQSYEQYF
NA,TRBJ2-7,NA,TRBV7-2,TGTGCCAGCAGCCCGGGACTTTACAGCTCCTACGAGCAGTACTTC,CASSPGLYSSYEQYF
NA,TRBJ2-5,NA,TRBV6-5,TGTGCCACCGGAATCGCGGGAACCCAGTACTTC,CATGIAGTQYF
NA,TRBJ1-2,TRBD1,TRBV4-1,TGCGCCAGCAGCAAGACAGGGGACTATGGCTACACCTTC,CASSKTGDYGYTF
NA,TRBJ2-1,TRBD2,TRBV5-1,TGCGCCAGCAGCGGGGGGACTAGCGGGAGGGCCGGCAATGAGCAGTTCTTC,CASSGGTSGRAGNEQFF
NA,TRBJ2-3,TRBD1,TRBV29-1,TGCAGCGTGACCCCGGGACAGGAATTCACAGATACGCAGTATTTT,CSVTPGQEFTDTQYF
NA,TRBJ1-1,NA,TRBV6-4,TGTGCCAGCCGGAGGGGTTTGGACACTGAAGCTTTCTTT,CASRRGLDTEAFF
NA,TRBJ2-7,NA,TRBV6-1,TGTGCCAGCAGTGAAGGGAGGGGATCCTACGAGCAGTACTTC,CASSEGRGSYEQYF
NA,TRBJ2-3,NA,TRBV7-7,TGTGCCAGCAGCCCAGGGCTAGACGCTGAATTCACAGATACGCAGTATTTT,CASSPGLDAEFTDTQYF
NA,TRBJ2-3,TRBD2,TRBV19,TGTGCCAGTACCTTAGCGGGGGGCTCAGGCACAGATACGCAGTATTTT,CASTLAGGSGTDTQYF
once,TRBJ2-1,NA,TRBV5-4,TGTGCCAGCAGCTTGAAACTAGCAGGTGAGCAGTTCTTC,CASSLKLAGEQFF
NA,TRBJ2-7,TRBD1,TRBV5-6,TGTGCCAGCAGCTTGGAGGGGCTAGACAGGGGCCTCTTCTACGAGCAGTACTTC,CASSLEGLDRGLFYEQYF
NA,TRBJ2-1,TRBD1,TRBV19,TGTGCCAGTAGTAAAGGACAGGGGACCTACAATGAGCAGTTCTTC,CASSKGQGTYNEQFF
NA,TRBJ2-1,NA,TRBV19,TGTGCCAGTAGTAACACAGGGAGTGAGCAGTTCTTC,CASSNTGSEQFF
few,TRBJ1-1,NA,TRBV5-5,TGTGCCAGCAGCTGGGGGGTTCGAACTGAAGCTTTCTTT,CASSWGVRTEAFF
NA,TRBJ2-1,NA,TRBV7-2,TGTGCCAGCAGCCAGGGGGGCTGGTACAATGAGCAGTTCTTC,CASSQGGWYNEQFF
NA,TRBJ1-2,NA,TRBV9,TGTGCCAGCAGCGTATGGGAGGGCTATGGCTACACCTTC,CASSVWEGYGYTF
NA,TRBJ2-3,NA,TRBV7-2,TGTGCCAGCAGAAGCAGCACAGATACGCAGTATTTT,CASRSSTDTQYF
few,TRBJ2-3,NA,TRBV9,TGTGCCAGCAGCGCTTATATTGGCACAGATACGCAGTATTTT,CASSAYIGTDTQYF
NA,TRBJ2-1,NA,TRBV15,TGTGCCACCAGCAGATCGTCCTACAATGAGCAGTTCTTC,CATSRSSYNEQFF
NA,TRBJ1-1,NA,TRBV6-6,TGTGCCAGCAGCCCGGGGATCGAAGCTTTCTTT,CASSPGIEAFF
NA,TRBJ2-1,TRBD2,TRBV9,TGTGCCAGCAGCGTAGATTGGGGACTAGCGGCCTACAATGAGCAGTTCTTC,CASSVDWGLAAYNEQFF
NA,TRBJ2-1,TRBD1,TRBV4-3,TGCGCCAGCAGCCATGAAATGACAGGGGTTTTAAATGAGCAGTTCTTC,CASSHEMTGVLNEQFF
NA,TRBJ1-5,TRBD1,TRBV2,TGTGCCAGCACTCGGACAGGTACAGGGCCCCAGCATTTT,CASTRTGTGPQHF
NA,TRBJ1-1,NA,TRBV19,TGTGCCAGTAGTATCCACATGAGGAAGAACACTGAAGCTTTCTTT,CASSIHMRKNTEAFF
NA,TRBJ2-7,TRBD2,TRBV28,TGTGCCAGCAGTTTTGATCCCCTTACTAGCGGAACCTACGAGCAGTACTTC,CASSFDPLTSGTYEQYF